The 21 T cell receptor beta chains below were found in one sample sequenced in a study of shared clonotypes between healthy human individuals. Produced via immunoSEQ multiplex PCR; TCRdb's table is partial and in-frame only. The table records 2 million to 2.5 million clones, almost 96% of them present only once. Material for sequencing was naive CD4+ T cells sorted from blood. Subset: CD45RA+ positively selected. These receptors all stem from a man aged 18 to 29 in good health.

The chain employs TRBV5-1 and TRBJ2-2; 7 nucleotides align to TRBD1. V lost 0 bases and J lost 5; bases outside the gene matches: 7. The CDR3 runs 16 residues. CDR1 is SGHRS and CDR2 is YFSETQ in the germline V gene. CDR3 bases: TGCGCCAGCAGCTTGGTCGGACAGGAAGGGACCGGGGAGCTGTTTTTT. Translating it yields CASSLVGQEGTGELFF.

The V call is TRBV9, the J call TRBJ1-3; weak D call: TRBD1 (5 bases). Germline V lookup: CDR1 SGDLS, CDR2 YYNGEE. The CDR3 extends over 16 amino acids. Trimming took off 0 bases at V and 2 bases at J, with 12 bases between the two ends. For the CDR3, the DNA is TGTGCCAGCAGCGTAGAAGTCAGGGACCCTGGAAACACCATATATTTT. As protein: CASSVEVRDPGNTIYF. Drawing the rest from reference TRBV9 and TRBJ1-3, the complete variable domain is DSGVTQTPKHLITATGQRVTLRCSPRSGDLSVYWYQQSLDQGLQFLIQYYNGEERAKGNILERFSAQQFPDLHSELNLSSLELGDSALYFCASSVEVRDPGNTIYFGEGSWLTVV.

The CDR3 region has the DNA TGTGCCAGCACAACAGGGTTTAGCAATCAGCCCCAGCATTTT. This encodes CASTTGFSNQPQHF. The V call is TRBV19, the J call TRBJ1-5, with D possibly matching TRBD1 (6 bases). Germline CDR1 reads LNHDA; CDR2 reads SQIVND (reference sequence). Trimming removed 9 bases from V and 0 bases from J, with 12 bases in between. CDR3 length: 14 amino acids.

The rearrangement links TRBV6-1 to TRBJ1-1, with D possibly TRBD1 on 5 matching bases. The V and J ends lost 3 bases and 2 bases respectively, with 13 bases between them. The V gene's germline CDR1 is MNHNS and CDR2 SASEGT. The CDR3 length is 15 residues. CDR3 nucleotides: TGTGCCAGCAGTGAGCAGCAGGGTATTAACACTGAAGCTTTCTTT. Protein sequence: CASSEQQGINTEAFF.

The chain carries TRBV11-1 and TRBJ1-5; D is uncertain. The CDR3 consists of 14 residues. Germline loops: CDR1 SGHAT, CDR2 FQDESV (reference sequence). The DNA for the CDR3 is TGTGCTTCCAAGAGGCGATGTGGCAATCAGCCCCAGCATTTT. It yields the protein CASKRRCGNQPQHF.

The chain combines TRBV6-1 with TRBJ2-1, with D tentatively TRBD1 (6 bases). The V gene's germline CDR1 is MNHNS and CDR2 SASEGT. The V end was cut by 9 bases, the J end by 7 bases, with 16 bases between. The CDR3 is 13 amino acids. CDR3 DNA: TGTGCCAGTTTTACAGGGTTTGATAATGAGCAGTTCTTC. Amino acid sequence: CASFTGFDNEQFF.

On this clone: This sample includes further DNA sequences coding for the same CDR3. The chain is built from TRBV5-1 and TRBJ2-3; tentatively, D is TRBD1 or TRBD2 (5 bases each). The V gene's germline CDR1 is SGHRS and CDR2 YFSETQ. The V and J ends lost 0 bases and 3 bases respectively, with 8 bases between them. The CDR3 is 14 residues long. The DNA for the CDR3 is TGCGCCAGCAGCTTGGGTTGGGGGACAGATACGCAGTATTTT. Protein sequence: CASSLGWGTDTQYF.

The V call is TRBV2, the J call TRBJ1-1, with 7 positions matching TRBD1. The V gene end was trimmed by 6 bases and the J gene end by 0 bases; junction bases not matched to a gene: 7. The CDR3 covers 15 residues. Germline V gives CDR1 SNHLY, CDR2 FYNNEI. The CDR3 DNA sequence: TGTGCCAGCAGGGACCAGGGGGGTGTGAACACTGAAGCTTTCTTT. Translated: CASRDQGGVNTEAFF. The whole variable domain, filled in from reference TRBV2 and TRBJ1-1, reads EPEVTQTPSHQVTQMGQEVILRCVPISNHLYFYWYRQILGQKVEFLVSFYNNEISEKSEIFDDQFSVERPDGSNFTLKIRSTKLEDSAMYFCASRDQGGVNTEAFFGQGTRLTVV.

This clone was counted once. This chain links TRBV10-3 with TRBJ2-1; 11 bases agree with TRBD2. J gave up 5 bases and V 6 bases, and 3 bases lay outside the gene matches. From germline, CDR1 is ENHRY and CDR2 SYGVKD. The CDR3 loop spans 14 amino acids. The CDR3: CAISQTSGNNEQFF. The CDR3 DNA reads as TGTGCCATCAGCCAGACTAGCGGGAACAATGAGCAGTTCTTC.

To note about this clone: The junction departs from germline at one end; a sequencing error may be responsible. The chain joins TRBV5-1 to TRBJ2-7, with TRBD2 matching 7 bases. The CDR3 covers 14 residues. The germline gives CDR1 SGHRS, CDR2 YFSETQ. CDR3 protein: CASSGGVNSYEQHF. CDR3 in DNA: TGCGCCAGCAGCGGGGGGGTAAATTCCTACGAGCAGCACTTC.

The chain carries TRBV7-3 and TRBJ2-3; D is possibly TRBD1 (5 bases). V lost 6 bases to trimming and J lost 2 bases, with 12 bases between them. The CDR3 length is 14 residues. Germline V gene lookup returns CDR1 SGHTA and CDR2 FQGTGA. CDR3: CASSGQLSTDTQYF. Here the CDR3 DNA reads TGTGCCAGCAGTGGACAATTGTCCACAGATACGCAGTATTTT.

The V and J genes are TRBV6-5 and TRBJ1-2, with 9 bases matching TRBD1. The V and J ends lost 6 bases and 6 bases, in that order; junction bases with no gene match: 5. The CDR3 consists of 13 residues. Germline loops: CDR1 MNHEY, CDR2 SVGAGI. CDR3 loop: CASSLQGADGYTF. CDR3 DNA sequence: TGTGCCAGCAGCCTACAGGGGGCGGATGGCTACACCTTC.

The rearrangement joins TRBV5-1 to TRBJ2-5; 15 nucleotides align to TRBD2. This CDR3 is built from 18 residues. J gave up 4 bases and V 0 bases, and 7 bases lay outside the gene matches. Germline CDR1 and CDR2: SGHRS and YFSETQ. CDR3 bases: TGCGCCAGCAGCTTGGGAGGACTAGCGGGGGGGCGGACAGAGACCCAGTACTTC. Translated: CASSLGGLAGGRTETQYF.

This chain links TRBV29-1 with TRBJ2-7, with TRBD1 as a possible D gene (6 bases). V was clipped by 7 bases and J by 2 bases, with 12 bases between them. CDR1 SQVTM and CDR2 ANQGSEA come from the germline V gene. The CDR3 runs to 12 residues. CDR3 bases: TGCAGCGGCTCCAGGGGAGCCTACGAGCAGTACTTC. Translated: CSGSRGAYEQYF.

The genes are TRBV4-1 and TRBJ1-2; D ambiguous. Germline loops: CDR1 MGHRA, CDR2 YSYEKL. The V end lost 0 bases, the J end lost 5 bases, and 13 bases lay between the germline ends. This CDR3 has 15 residues. As DNA, the CDR3 is TGCGCCAGCAGCCAAGATGTGTTTAATCGTTATGGCTACACCTTC. Protein sequence: CASSQDVFNRYGYTF.

V usage is TRBV11-3 and J usage is TRBJ2-5; D ambiguous. V shed 2 bases and J shed 4 bases, with 11 bases lying between them. This CDR3 is built from 14 residues. Per germline, CDR1 SGHNT and CDR2 YENEEA. The CDR3 coding sequence is TGTGCCAGCAGCTTAAGCCCCATAGGAGAGACCCAGTACTTC. Encoded protein: CASSLSPIGETQYF.

Comment on this clone: Other DNA sequences of this sample code for an identical CDR3. The genes are TRBV7-2 and TRBJ1-3; D is unclear. The CDR3 is made up of 12 amino acids. Germline assignment: CDR1 SGHTA and CDR2 FQGNSA. Trimming cost V 1 base and J 4 bases, with 2 bases left between them. The CDR3 here is CASSLDGNTIYF. The CDR3 coding sequence is TGTGCCAGCAGCTTAGACGGAAACACCATATATTTT.

This rearrangement joins TRBV19 to TRBJ2-3; D gene unclear. Germline CDR1 LNHDA, CDR2 SQIVND (reference sequence). CDR3 length equals 12 residues. Trimming removed 10 bases from V and 2 bases from J, with 10 bases in between. This CDR3 reads CATRAATDTQYF. CDR3 nucleotide sequence: TGTGCCACCCGGGCCGCCACAGATACGCAGTATTTT.

The rearrangement links TRBV6-1 to TRBJ2-2, with 9 bases aligning to TRBD2. CDR1 is MNHNS and CDR2 is SASEGT in the germline V gene. The CDR3 consists of 17 residues. The trim removed 2 bases at V and 6 bases at J, leaving 10 bases unmatched. The chain's CDR3 is CASSERGSGGIPGELFF. CDR3 DNA sequence: TGTGCCAGCAGTGAAAGGGGTAGCGGGGGTATTCCCGGGGAGCTGTTTTTT.

Here the CDR3 reads CASSLDGHTNEKLFF. The CDR3 DNA reads as TGCGCCAGCAGCTTGGATGGGCATACTAATGAAAAACTGTTTTTT. The chain joins TRBV5-1 to TRBJ1-4; D unresolved. Trimming shortened V by 0 bases and J by 2 bases, and 8 bases separated the two germline ends. CDR1 and CDR2 (germline): SGHRS, YFSETQ. CDR3 length: 15 residues. The full variable domain, with the rest looked up from reference TRBV5-1 and TRBJ1-4, is KAGVTQTPRYLIKTRGQQVTLSCSPISGHRSVSWYQQTPGQGLQFLFEYFSETQRNKGNFPGRFSGRQFSNSRSEMNVSTLELGDSALYLCASSLDGHTNEKLFFGSGTQLSVL.

The genes are TRBV7-6 and TRBJ1-4; D is uncertain. Germline CDR1 and CDR2: SGHVS and FNYEAQ. V was clipped by 1 base and J by 4 bases, with 19 bases between them. The CDR3 has 18 residues. The CDR3 here is CASSLGRMARGFNEKLFF. CDR3 DNA: TGTGCCAGCAGCTTAGGCCGGATGGCCCGCGGGTTTAATGAAAAACTGTTTTTT. The full variable domain, its missing parts supplied by reference TRBV7-6 and TRBJ1-4, is GAGVSQSPRYKVTKRGQDVALRCDPISGHVSLYWYRQALGQGPEFLTYFNYEAQQDKSGLPNDRFSAERPEGSISTLTIQRTEQRDSAMYRCASSLGRMARGFNEKLFFGSGTQLSVL.